A selection of T cell receptor beta chains follows, all from one sample in a study of blood T cell repertoires in COVID-19. Here immunoSEQ multiplex PCR was the method, and the copy in TCRdb shows in-frame clones only, minus some. The table has 150,000 to 200,000 clones, 75% to 90% seen once. The material sequenced was PBMCs or T cells enriched from blood (not recorded which). These TCRs come from a woman aged 60 to 75 who had recovered from COVID-19. CDR3s include the opening cysteine and the closing phenylalanine or tryptophan. The D gene is left open where the match is weak. Expanded clones are given a class, and other clones once, few, many or no size at all.

cdr3_aa: CAWNSGGLRSYEQYF
cdr3_nt: TGTGCCTGGAATAGCGGGGGGCTTCGATCCTACGAGCAGTACTTC
clone_size: .
d_call: TRBD2
j_call: TRBJ2-7
v_call: TRBV30

cdr3_aa: CSVARYSSSPEQYF
cdr3_nt: TGCAGCGTTGCGCGTTATTCTAGTTCGCCCGAGCAGTACTTC
clone_size: .
d_call: .
j_call: TRBJ2-7
v_call: TRBV29-1

cdr3_aa: CASSRPTGPRAENTEAFF
cdr3_nt: TGTGCCAGCAGTAGGCCGACAGGGCCTCGAGCGGAGAACACTGAAGCTTTCTTT
clone_size: .
d_call: TRBD1
j_call: TRBJ1-1
v_call: TRBV13

cdr3_aa: CSARTGEKLFF
cdr3_nt: TGCAGTGCTAGGACAGGTGAAAAACTGTTTTTT
clone_size: .
d_call: .
j_call: TRBJ1-4
v_call: TRBV20-1

cdr3_aa: CSVRQGQIGSEQYF
cdr3_nt: TGCAGCGTTCGCCAGGGTCAGATTGGAAGCGAGCAGTACTTC
clone_size: .
d_call: .
j_call: TRBJ2-7
v_call: TRBV29-1

cdr3_aa: CAISESVGGSYF
cdr3_nt: TGTGCCATCAGTGAGTCCGTGGGGGGGTCGTATTTT
clone_size: .
d_call: TRBD2
j_call: TRBJ2-3
v_call: TRBV10-3

cdr3_aa: CASSLGPGRGGELFF
cdr3_nt: TGTGCCAGCAGCTTAGGTCCGGGTAGGGGCGGGGAGCTGTTTTTT
clone_size: .
d_call: .
j_call: TRBJ2-2
v_call: TRBV11-2

cdr3_aa: CASRPGLTMNTEAFF
cdr3_nt: TGTGCCAGTAGGCCGGGACTGACGATGAACACTGAAGCTTTCTTT
clone_size: .
d_call: .
j_call: TRBJ1-1
v_call: TRBV19

cdr3_aa: CASSWRGIGANEKLFF
cdr3_nt: TGTGCCAGCAGTTGGAGAGGGATCGGGGCTAATGAAAAACTGTTTTTT
clone_size: .
d_call: .
j_call: TRBJ1-4
v_call: TRBV27

cdr3_aa: CASSFGGRFTDTQYF
cdr3_nt: TGTGCCAGCAGCTTTGGTGGCAGATTCACAGATACGCAGTATTTT
clone_size: .
d_call: .
j_call: TRBJ2-3
v_call: TRBV5-4

cdr3_aa: CASSYRTGTAFF
cdr3_nt: TGCGCCAGCAGCTACCGGACAGGGACGGCTTTCTTT
clone_size: .
d_call: TRBD1
j_call: TRBJ1-1
v_call: TRBV5-1

cdr3_aa: CASALGGPVDTQYF
cdr3_nt: TGTGCCAGCGCACTAGGCGGCCCGGTAGATACGCAGTATTTT
clone_size: .
d_call: .
j_call: TRBJ2-3
v_call: TRBV27

cdr3_aa: CASSLTSSGNTIYF
cdr3_nt: TGTGCCAGCAGTTTAACCAGCTCTGGAAACACCATATATTTT
clone_size: .
d_call: .
j_call: TRBJ1-3
v_call: TRBV27

cdr3_aa: CASSSNGGGLNEQFF
cdr3_nt: TGTGCCAGCAGTTCGAACGGGGGGGGTCTCAATGAGCAGTTCTTC
clone_size: .
d_call: TRBD2
j_call: TRBJ2-1
v_call: TRBV27

cdr3_aa: CASSPPGLSYNEQFF
cdr3_nt: TGTGCCAGCAGCCCACCGGGTCTCTCCTACAATGAGCAGTTCTTC
clone_size: .
d_call: .
j_call: TRBJ2-1
v_call: TRBV27

cdr3_aa: CAWRSLAGEYTDTQYF
cdr3_nt: TGTGCCTGGAGATCCCTAGCGGGGGAGTACACAGATACGCAGTATTTT
clone_size: .
d_call: TRBD2
j_call: TRBJ2-3
v_call: TRBV30

cdr3_aa: CASAGQGARNTEAFF
cdr3_nt: TGTGCCAGCGCAGGACAGGGGGCCCGGAACACTGAAGCTTTCTTT
clone_size: .
d_call: TRBD1
j_call: TRBJ1-1
v_call: TRBV6-1

cdr3_aa: CASSVDHGRGEQYF
cdr3_nt: TGTGCCAGCAGCGTAGATCACGGGCGGGGCGAGCAGTACTTC
clone_size: .
d_call: .
j_call: TRBJ2-7
v_call: TRBV9

cdr3_aa: CATSRDRTQGEKLFF
cdr3_nt: TGTGCCACCAGCAGAGATCGAACCCAGGGGGAAAAACTGTTTTTT
clone_size: .
d_call: .
j_call: TRBJ1-4
v_call: TRBV15

cdr3_aa: CASSTTPGQKGQTQYF
cdr3_nt: TGTGCCAGCAGCACGACCCCTGGACAGAAGGGACAGACCCAGTACTTC
clone_size: .
d_call: .
j_call: TRBJ2-5
v_call: TRBV7-9

cdr3_aa: CASSKGQGGEQYF
cdr3_nt: TGTGCCAGCAGCAAGGGACAGGGCGGCGAGCAGTACTTC
clone_size: .
d_call: TRBD1
j_call: TRBJ2-7
v_call: TRBV6-5

cdr3_aa: CASSHAQGAGYEQYF
cdr3_nt: TGTGCCAGCAGCCATGCCCAGGGGGCGGGCTACGAGCAGTACTTC
clone_size: many
d_call: TRBD1
j_call: TRBJ2-7
v_call: TRBV4-2

cdr3_aa: CAWSSGRGSGNTIYF
cdr3_nt: TGTGCCTGGAGTTCAGGCAGGGGGTCTGGAAACACCATATATTTT
clone_size: once
d_call: TRBD1
j_call: TRBJ1-3
v_call: TRBV30

cdr3_aa: CASSLRGFHEQYF
cdr3_nt: TGTGCCAGCAGCTTGAGGGGGTTCCACGAGCAGTACTTC
clone_size: .
d_call: .
j_call: TRBJ2-7
v_call: TRBV5-4

cdr3_aa: CSASGGHGYTF
cdr3_nt: TGCAGTGCTTCAGGGGGCCATGGCTACACCTTC
clone_size: .
d_call: TRBD1
j_call: TRBJ1-2
v_call: TRBV20-1

cdr3_aa: CASSRTGNSNQPQHF
cdr3_nt: TGTGCCAGCTCAAGGACAGGAAATAGCAATCAGCCCCAGCATTTT
clone_size: .
d_call: TRBD1
j_call: TRBJ1-5
v_call: TRBV18

cdr3_aa: CASSLLTGSPLHF
cdr3_nt: TGCGCCAGCAGCCTACTAACGGGGTCACCCCTCCACTTT
clone_size: .
d_call: .
j_call: TRBJ1-6
v_call: TRBV4-1

cdr3_aa: CATSDLRGQGKSYEQYF
cdr3_nt: TGTGCCACCAGTGATTTGAGGGGACAGGGGAAGTCCTACGAGCAGTACTTC
clone_size: .
d_call: TRBD1
j_call: TRBJ2-7
v_call: TRBV24-1

cdr3_aa: CASSFLGEGDTQYF
cdr3_nt: TGTGCCAGCAGTTTCCTAGGGGAAGGAGATACGCAGTATTTT
clone_size: .
d_call: .
j_call: TRBJ2-3
v_call: TRBV27

cdr3_aa: CASSLGRSGGAGETQYF
cdr3_nt: TGTGCCAGCAGCTTGGGGAGGAGCGGGGGGGCCGGGGAGACCCAGTACTTC
clone_size: .
d_call: TRBD2
j_call: TRBJ2-5
v_call: TRBV5-4

cdr3_aa: CASMSHLGGYGYTF
cdr3_nt: TGTGCCAGCATGTCTCATCTGGGGGGCTATGGCTACACCTTC
clone_size: .
d_call: .
j_call: TRBJ1-2
v_call: TRBV27

cdr3_aa: CASSRGTGVDGGYTF
cdr3_nt: TGCGCCAGCAGTCGCGGGACAGGAGTAGACGGAGGCTACACCTTC
clone_size: .
d_call: TRBD1
j_call: TRBJ1-2
v_call: TRBV5-1

cdr3_aa: CASSDFRGLTEAFF
cdr3_nt: TGCGCCAGCAGTGACTTCAGGGGGCTGACTGAAGCTTTCTTT
clone_size: once
d_call: TRBD1
j_call: TRBJ1-1
v_call: TRBV10-1

cdr3_aa: CASRRGQINTGELFF
cdr3_nt: TGTGCCAGCAGGAGGGGACAGATTAACACCGGGGAGCTGTTTTTT
clone_size: .
d_call: TRBD1
j_call: TRBJ2-2
v_call: TRBV6-5

cdr3_aa: CASRDRGLQYGYTF
cdr3_nt: TGTGCCAGCAGGGACAGGGGGTTGCAGTATGGCTACACCTTC
clone_size: .
d_call: TRBD1
j_call: TRBJ1-2
v_call: TRBV6-4

cdr3_aa: CATSDNFGQGAFYEQFF
cdr3_nt: TGTGCCACCAGTGACAACTTTGGACAGGGGGCATTTTATGAGCAGTTCTTC
clone_size: .
d_call: TRBD1
j_call: TRBJ2-1
v_call: TRBV24-1

cdr3_aa: CASSFDGDEQFF
cdr3_nt: TGTGCCAGCAGCTTCGACGGGGATGAGCAGTTCTTC
clone_size: .
d_call: .
j_call: TRBJ2-1
v_call: TRBV7-3

cdr3_aa: CASSLKLGEKLFF
cdr3_nt: TGTGCCAGCAGCTTGAAACTCGGGGAAAAACTGTTTTTT
clone_size: few
d_call: .
j_call: TRBJ1-4
v_call: TRBV5-4

cdr3_aa: CASSQARGPIQETQYF
cdr3_nt: TGTGCCAGCAGCCAAGCGCGGGGGCCTATCCAAGAGACCCAGTACTTC
clone_size: .
d_call: .
j_call: TRBJ2-5
v_call: TRBV3-1/TRBV3-2

cdr3_aa: CASSLRQGEGYGYTF
cdr3_nt: TGTGCCAGCAGCCTCCGACAAGGGGAGGGCTATGGCTACACCTTC
clone_size: few
d_call: .
j_call: TRBJ1-2
v_call: TRBV11-2

cdr3_aa: CASSLSSAAYFTNEKLFF
cdr3_nt: TGTGCCAGCAGCTTGTCGAGTGCGGCTTATTTTACTAATGAAAAACTGTTTTTT
clone_size: .
d_call: .
j_call: TRBJ1-4
v_call: TRBV5-4

cdr3_aa: CASEGAGGEQFF
cdr3_nt: TGTGCCAGCGAGGGGGCGGGCGGTGAGCAGTTCTTC
clone_size: .
d_call: TRBD1
j_call: TRBJ2-1
v_call: TRBV6-5

cdr3_aa: CASSGSRVETQYF
cdr3_nt: TGTGCCAGCAGCGGCAGCAGGGTAGAGACCCAGTACTTC
clone_size: .
d_call: .
j_call: TRBJ2-5
v_call: TRBV11-2

cdr3_aa: CASSRTGLEQYF
cdr3_nt: TGTGCCAGCAGCAGGACAGGGCTCGAGCAGTACTTC
clone_size: .
d_call: TRBD1
j_call: TRBJ2-7
v_call: TRBV6-5

cdr3_aa: CASSGGQGAEETQYF
cdr3_nt: TGTGCCAGCAGCGGAGGACAGGGGGCAGAGGAGACCCAGTACTTC
clone_size: .
d_call: TRBD1
j_call: TRBJ2-5
v_call: TRBV9

cdr3_aa: CASRYSGGLYNEQFF
cdr3_nt: TGTGCCAGCAGGTATAGCGGGGGGCTCTACAATGAGCAGTTCTTC
clone_size: .
d_call: TRBD2
j_call: TRBJ2-1
v_call: TRBV2

cdr3_aa: CASSSGGQRFGYTF
cdr3_nt: TGTGCCAGCAGCTCGGGAGGTCAGAGGTTCGGCTACACCTTC
clone_size: .
d_call: .
j_call: TRBJ1-2
v_call: TRBV5-5

cdr3_aa: CASSLAVGRSSPLHF
cdr3_nt: TGTGCCAGCAGCTTAGCAGTAGGGAGGAGTTCACCCCTCCACTTT
clone_size: .
d_call: .
j_call: TRBJ1-6
v_call: TRBV11-2

cdr3_aa: CASSLASGGVILHEQFF
cdr3_nt: TGCGCCAGCAGCTTGGCTAGCGGGGGGGTAATTCTCCATGAGCAGTTCTTC
clone_size: .
d_call: TRBD2
j_call: TRBJ2-1
v_call: TRBV5-1

cdr3_aa: CASSSKGGTTGGYGYTF
cdr3_nt: TGTGCCAGCAGCTCAAAAGGAGGTACTACAGGGGGCTATGGCTACACCTTC
clone_size: .
d_call: TRBD1
j_call: TRBJ1-2
v_call: TRBV7-9

cdr3_aa: CASSPTGVEQYF
cdr3_nt: TGTGCCAGCAGCCCCACAGGGGTTGAGCAGTACTTC
clone_size: few
d_call: TRBD1
j_call: TRBJ2-7
v_call: TRBV25-1

cdr3_aa: CATSAAGGAGELFF
cdr3_nt: TGTGCCACCAGTGCCGCAGGGGGAGCGGGGGAGCTGTTTTTT
clone_size: .
d_call: TRBD1
j_call: TRBJ2-2
v_call: TRBV24-1

cdr3_aa: CASSPSTGTGFGQYF
cdr3_nt: TGTGCCAGCAGCCCCAGCACCGGGACAGGGTTTGGGCAGTATTTT
clone_size: once
d_call: TRBD1
j_call: TRBJ2-3
v_call: TRBV9

cdr3_aa: CASSPGLLYNEQFF
cdr3_nt: TGTGCCAGCAGCCCAGGTTTACTGTACAATGAGCAGTTCTTC
clone_size: few
d_call: .
j_call: TRBJ2-1
v_call: TRBV27